This T cell receptor beta chain was documented in a study of radiotherapy plus CTLA-4 blockade in lung cancer. Study-level points and caveats: Response was reportedly best predicted by early blood T cell clone dynamics, with interferon-beta. Expansion of tumor-derived TCR clones was observed in blood after radiotherapy plus ipilimumab.

TCRdb's copy holds only in-frame clones and misses some; the assay was immunoSEQ multiplex PCR. The sample carries about 85,000 clones, 86% recorded once. Concerning this clone: Its specificity is not known.

Enrolled patients, whose metastatic non-small-cell lung cancer was chemo-refractory, received focal radiation plus CTLA-4 blockade with ipilimumab. This sequence was found in a human donor with non-small cell lung cancer who had a partial response to radiotherapy plus ipilimumab. The sequencing used peripheral blood, collected from a patient treated with radiotherapy plus ipilimumab.

CDR3 protein: CASRGAGATDTQYF. CDR3 coding DNA: TGTGCCAGCAGGGGAGCGGGGGCCACAGATACGCAGTATTTT. V usage is TRBV2 and J usage is TRBJ2-3; 8 nucleotides match TRBD2. With 6 bases clipped from V and 2 bases from J, the junction kept 4 bases outside the gene matches. Germline V gene sequence: CDR1 SNHLY, CDR2 FYNNEI. CDR3 length: 14 amino acids.